This paragraph reports one T cell receptor beta chain. Its specificity is not known. The data were taken from a study of T cell repertoires in cytomegalovirus infection. Study-wide background: Evidence of both CMV infection and a matching HLA type came from public TCR beta signatures. Study results and limitations: The study found HLA-C-restricted CMV-specific TCR beta clonotypes dominating the ex vivo response. Carriers of CMV plus the relevant HLA were identified by cumulative public TCR beta family frequency.

MiXCR, applied by TCRdb to the reads, yields one record per CDR3 protein. The top ten clones hold under 3% of a sample with roughly 720,000 distinct CDR3 sequences, less than 40% of them seen once. Germline V CDR1 and CDR2: SEHNR, FQNEAQ (reference sequence). Trimming took 3 bases from V and 7 from J, leaving 15 bases between them. This CDR3 comprises 14 residues. The sequence was collected from a human donor in good health (CMV status not recorded). Some clones in this sample may be carry-over from other donors' samples. The specimen was PBMCs. The rearrangement uses TRBV7-9 and TRBJ1-1; D perhaps matches TRBD1 (5 bases). The CDR3 DNA is TGTGCCAGCAGCTTGGGACCGACAGCCAATGAAGCTTTCTTT. Its translation: CASSLGPTANEAFF.